Sequencing of this TCR beta chain was carried out in a study of shared clonotypes between healthy human individuals. Sequencing used immunoSEQ multiplex PCR; TCRdb keeps in-frame clones, though not all of them. The sample gives about 600,000 clones, roughly 96% of which show up once; 0.11% is in the top ten. Naivety among CD8 cells was defined by CD45RO negativity and positive CCR7 selection, thereby excluding terminally differentiated effector memory CD45RA+ cells. Germline assignment: CDR1 MGHRA and CDR2 YSYEKL. The V segment lost 5 bases and the J segment 4 bases; nucleotides outside the gene matches: 11. The CDR3 has 16 amino acids.

The origin of this receptor is a woman younger than 45 in good health. Sequencing was performed on naive CD8+ T cells sorted from blood. V is TRBV4-1 and J is TRBJ2-3; 8 bases map to TRBD1. The CDR3: CASSFPGTGIADTQYF. The CDR3 DNA reads TGCGCCAGCAGCTTCCCCGGGACAGGTATCGCAGATACGCAGTATTTT.